This T cell receptor beta chain was observed in a study of PD-L1 blockade in urothelial cancer (TCRdb year 2017). Concerning the study at large: All patients started therapy around 2014 and received atezolizumab 1,200 mg intravenously every 3 weeks. Under 30 patients had pretreatment blood TCR-seq, about 25 had at least one posttreatment blood collection, and about 25 had tumor TCR-seq. A median of about 150,000 T cells and 83,000 or so unique TCRs was obtained from blood samples, and a median clonality of around 0.072 was observed. About 90% of the 29 patients were identified as males with urothelial cancer of bladder origin, and a prior smoking history was reported by 18 of 29 patients. Whole exome sequencing and RNA sequencing of pretreatment tumors were performed alongside TCR sequencing in the same patients. The study was an exploratory multi-omic analysis of somatic, immune and clinical correlates of response to PD-L1 blockade with atezolizumab in urothelial cancer. Progression-free survival longer than 6 months counted as durable clinical benefit, and TCR features were additionally tested against both progression-free and overall survival. Blood samples were analyzed at 3 weeks after treatment start (second dose) and at 6 weeks after treatment start. Pretreatment tumor samples and matched peripheral blood, collected serially before and after atezolizumab treatment, underwent TCR sequencing. An ECOG performance status of 0 or 1 was recorded for the patients, and 0 to 3 prior chemotherapy regimens had been received by the patients. Fewer than ten patients reached durable clinical benefit, while roughly 22 patients did not. Overall study results and their limits: At 3 weeks after the start of treatment, tumor-associated TCR clones in peripheral blood had expanded more in patients with durable benefit (n ≈ 24, p = 0.022). A pretreatment peripheral blood TCR clonality below the median was linked to improved progression-free and overall survival. Because of the small sample size (n ≈ 27) and the many exploratory analyses performed, the results are intended to be regarded as hypothesis-generating.

A total of around 30 patients with locally advanced or metastatic urothelial carcinoma, treated at Memorial Sloan Kettering on a trial protocol, made up the cohort. Peripheral blood mononuclear cells were collected from each patient pretreatment and during treatment, giving between 1 and 8 total time points per patient. The Qiagen DNeasy Blood extraction kit was used to purify genomic DNA from total PBMCs and tumor samples. Collected pretreatment and during treatment, PBMCs were isolated and stored as previously described. Each PCR received spiked-in synthetic TCR analog templates so that absolute template abundance could be estimated from read counts. The immunoSEQ assay was used to amplify TCRbeta CDR3 regions from genomic DNA with bias-controlled V and J gene primers. Sequencing of rearranged TCRbeta segments was done at approximately 20X coverage. The source study handled its data this way. Sequencing errors were corrected by clustering, and CDR3s were annotated against IMGT so that V, D and J genes could be assigned. Downstream analyses used only productive TCRbeta rearrangements and left out out-of-frame or stop-codon sequences. Clonality was computed as one minus Shannon entropy normalized by the log of the number of unique productive sequences. Clones differing between time points or between blood and tumor were identified using Fisher's exact test with Benjamini-Hochberg correction, with an adjusted p below 0.01 applied as the threshold. TCRdb retrieved this table from immuneACCESS and kept in-frame rearrangements only. Not all clones are present; in checked studies, unresolved V genes account for under half, and no reason is known for the remainder. V, J and clone size were drawn from that table, and D and trimming were deduced from the DNA. The sample table lists more than 30,000 clones, around 83% of them with a count of one. Of the sample, about 30% falls within the top ten clones.

To note about this clone: It lacks a known antigen. No much larger clone exists at a distance of one base, and base qualities are not known.

V lost 4 bases and J lost 4 bases, and the count of bases not matched to a germline gene is 5. The germline V gene encodes CDR1 SGHRS and CDR2 YFSETQ. Measured from the cysteine to the phenylalanine, the CDR3 is 16 residues long. The retained sequence is limited to the CDR3, 48 bases, with the frame set at the first base. The sequence is built from TRBV5-1 and TRBJ2-1, and 13 bases in between align with TRBD2. This specimen consisted of PBMCs, obtained around atezolizumab (anti-PD-L1) treatment. This sequence originates from a man between 60 and 70 years old with urothelial cancer. At the DNA level, the sequence is TGCGCCAGCAGCCCACTAGCGGGGGGGCAATACAATGAGCAGTTCTTC. The translation is CASSPLAGGQYNEQFF.